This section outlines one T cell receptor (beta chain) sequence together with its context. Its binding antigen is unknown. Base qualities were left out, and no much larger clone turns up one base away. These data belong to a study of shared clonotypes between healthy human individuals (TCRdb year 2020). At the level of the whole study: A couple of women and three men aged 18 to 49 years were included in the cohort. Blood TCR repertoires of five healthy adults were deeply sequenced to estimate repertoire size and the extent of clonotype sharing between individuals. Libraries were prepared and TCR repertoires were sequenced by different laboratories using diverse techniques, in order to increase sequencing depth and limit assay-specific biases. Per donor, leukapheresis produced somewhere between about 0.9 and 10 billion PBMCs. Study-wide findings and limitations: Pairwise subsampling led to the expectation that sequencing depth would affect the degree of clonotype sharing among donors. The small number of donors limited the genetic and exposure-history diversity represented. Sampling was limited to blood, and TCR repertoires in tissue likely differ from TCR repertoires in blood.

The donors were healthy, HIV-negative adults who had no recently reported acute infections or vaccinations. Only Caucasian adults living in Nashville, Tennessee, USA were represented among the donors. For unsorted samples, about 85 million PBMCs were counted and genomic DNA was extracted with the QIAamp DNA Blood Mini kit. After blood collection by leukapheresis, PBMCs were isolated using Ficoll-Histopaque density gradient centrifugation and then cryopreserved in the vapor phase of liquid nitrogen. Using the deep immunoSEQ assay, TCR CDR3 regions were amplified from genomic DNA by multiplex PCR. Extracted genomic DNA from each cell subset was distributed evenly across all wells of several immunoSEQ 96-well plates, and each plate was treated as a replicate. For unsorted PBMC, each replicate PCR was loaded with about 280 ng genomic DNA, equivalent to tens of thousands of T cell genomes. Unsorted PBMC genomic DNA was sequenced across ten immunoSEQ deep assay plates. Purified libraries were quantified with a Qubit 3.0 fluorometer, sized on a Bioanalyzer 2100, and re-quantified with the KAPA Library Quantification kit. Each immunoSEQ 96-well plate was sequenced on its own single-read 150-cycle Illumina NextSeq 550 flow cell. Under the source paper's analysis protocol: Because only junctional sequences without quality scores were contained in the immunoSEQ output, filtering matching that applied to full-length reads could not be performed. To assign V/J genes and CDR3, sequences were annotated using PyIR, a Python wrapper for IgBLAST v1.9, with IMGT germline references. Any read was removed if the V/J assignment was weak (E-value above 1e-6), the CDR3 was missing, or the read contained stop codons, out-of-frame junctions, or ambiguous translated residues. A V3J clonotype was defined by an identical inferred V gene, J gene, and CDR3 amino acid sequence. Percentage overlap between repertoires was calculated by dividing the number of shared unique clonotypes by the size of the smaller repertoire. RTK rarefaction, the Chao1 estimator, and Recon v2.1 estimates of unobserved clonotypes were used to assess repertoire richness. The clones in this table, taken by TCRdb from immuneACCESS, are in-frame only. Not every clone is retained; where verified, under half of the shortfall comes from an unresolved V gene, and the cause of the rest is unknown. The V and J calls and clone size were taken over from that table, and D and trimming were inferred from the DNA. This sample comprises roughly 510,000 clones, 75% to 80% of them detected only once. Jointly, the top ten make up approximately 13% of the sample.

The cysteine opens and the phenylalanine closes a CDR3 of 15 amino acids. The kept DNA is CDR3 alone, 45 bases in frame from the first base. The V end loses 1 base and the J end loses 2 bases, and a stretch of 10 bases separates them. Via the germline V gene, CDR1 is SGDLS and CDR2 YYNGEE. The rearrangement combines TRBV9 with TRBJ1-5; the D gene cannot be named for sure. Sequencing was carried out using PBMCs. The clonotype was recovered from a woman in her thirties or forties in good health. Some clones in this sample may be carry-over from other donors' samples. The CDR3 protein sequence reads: CASSVSGQGNQPQHF. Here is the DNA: TGTGCCAGCAGCGTATCCGGGCAGGGCAATCAGCCCCAGCATTTT.